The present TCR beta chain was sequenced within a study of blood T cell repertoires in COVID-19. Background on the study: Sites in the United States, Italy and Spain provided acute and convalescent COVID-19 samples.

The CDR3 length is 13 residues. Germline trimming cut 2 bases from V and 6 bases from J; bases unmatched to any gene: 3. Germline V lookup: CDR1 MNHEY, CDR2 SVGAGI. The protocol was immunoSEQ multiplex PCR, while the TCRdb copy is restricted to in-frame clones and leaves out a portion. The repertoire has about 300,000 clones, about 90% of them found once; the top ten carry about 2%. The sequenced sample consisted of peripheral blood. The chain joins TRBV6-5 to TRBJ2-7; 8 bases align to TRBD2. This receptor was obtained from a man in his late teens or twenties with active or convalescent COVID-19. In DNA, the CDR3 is TGTGCCAGCAGTTACCGAGCGGGAGTCGAGCAGTACTTC. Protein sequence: CASSYRAGVEQYF.